This entry is about one TCR beta chain. Stated time point: patch test 1, 2 weeks after DPC sensitization. Treatment: therapeutic diphenylcyclopropenone sensitization with weekly scalp DPC. This entry comes from a study of human T cells and chemical hapten exposure. TCRdb recomputed calls from the RACE reads with MiXCR, one row per CDR3 protein. The table has some 15,000 distinct CDR3 sequences, about 15% seen once. Germline V gives CDR1 SGHAT, CDR2 FQNNGV. Trimming took 4 bases from V and 5 from J, leaving 17 bases between them. The CDR3 length is 16 residues. Sequencing used whole blood, obtained in connection with sensitization to the hapten diphenylcyclopropenone (DPC). The TCR originated in a woman aged 25 to 39 with alopecia areata. Some clones in this sample may be carry-over from other donors' samples. The rearrangement joins TRBV11-2 to TRBJ2-2, with a weak D call TRBD2 (6 bases). The chain's CDR3 is CASSSLSGGRTGELFF. The CDR3 DNA follows: TGTGCCAGCAGCTCCCTTAGCGGAGGGCGGACCGGGGAGCTGTTTTTT.